This TCR beta chain was identified during a study of blood T cell repertoires in COVID-19. The assay was immunoSEQ multiplex PCR, and TCRdb's table has in-frame clones only and misses some. The table lists about 200,000 clones, roughly 86% of them singletons, with 5.1% in the top ten. The CDR3 spans 18 residues. J was trimmed by 1 base and V by 3 bases; bases with no gene match: 8. Germline CDR1 is LGHDT and CDR2 is YNNKEL (reference sequence). The sequence was obtained from an older woman with active or convalescent COVID-19. The chain employs TRBV3-1 (or the pseudogene TRBV3-2) and TRBJ2-1; 11 bases are shared with TRBD2. What was sequenced was peripheral blood. The CDR3 region has the DNA TGTGCCAGCAGCCATCATAGCGGGAGGGCCTTATCCTACAATGAGCAGTTCTTC. This gives the protein CASSHHSGRALSYNEQFF.